The present TCR beta chain was sequenced within a study of OX40 agonist ivuxolimab in advanced cancers. About the study as a whole: Ivuxolimab, which targeted the costimulatory receptor OX40 (CD134), was an agonistic, fully human IgG2 monoclonal antibody. Intravenous ivuxolimab was administered to patients every 2 weeks at six dose levels: 0.01, 0.1, 0.3, 1.5, 3 and 10 mg/kg. Partial responses occurred in three dose-escalation patients, of whom one had hepatocellular carcinoma and two had cutaneous melanoma. Of the roughly 50 dose-escalation patients, hepatocellular carcinoma was present in roughly 19, melanoma in around 15, renal cell carcinoma in 9 and head and neck cancer in 9. In the dose-escalation cohort, approximately 83% of patients were male, and the mean age was roughly 56 years with a range of roughly 23 to 79. Patients were allowed to have had prior anti-PD-1, anti-PD-L1 or anti-CTLA-4 therapy, and 30% to 40% of the dose-escalation patients had been treated with checkpoint inhibitors. The paper covers the monotherapy dose-escalation part of the phase I ivuxolimab trial, which included N of about 51 patients. Peripheral TCRbeta sequencing aimed to test whether ivuxolimab altered TCR sequence diversity and caused clonal T-cell expansion. The study at large found these results: After ivuxolimab, more expanded clones were found on average in CD8+ T cells than in CD4+ T cells. Which antigens the clonally expanded peripheral T cells were specific for was not determined. In the 0.1-3.0 mg/kg groups, partial responders had among the lowest normalized peripheral clonal expansion, particularly in CD8+ T cells. Clonal expansion of both CD4+ and CD8+ blood T cells was observed from baseline to week 6 at doses 0.1 to 3.0 mg/kg. Low levels of normalized T-cell clonal expansion were also seen in some patients who did not respond.

The germline ends are 11 bases apart after V is trimmed by 3 bases and J by 2 bases. The CDR3 starts with the cysteine, ends with the phenylalanine, and has 14 residues. Kept here is only the CDR3 DNA, which spans 42 bases and is read in frame from base 1. Per the germline V gene (reference sequence), PRHDT is the CDR1 and FYEKMQ is the CDR2. This clone was seen a single time. What antigen it recognizes has not been identified. Base quality data are lacking; no much larger clone is found one base away. For sequencing of the TCRbeta CDR3 region, genomic DNA was extracted from the sorted cells. The immunoSEQ Assay was used for sequencing of TCRbeta CDR3 regions. Here the immuneACCESS table is served through TCRdb, limited to in-frame sequences with V and J called. Missing clones are a known gap in these copies; in checked studies unresolved V genes cover under half, and the rest lacks a known reason. Across this sample there are about 73,000 clones, with more than 80% seen only once. Jointly, the top ten make up approximately 0.5% of the sample.

The trial excluded patients who had a history of autoimmune disease or who were on systemic immunosuppression. Peripheral blood for TCR sequencing was collected from all dose cohorts at baseline, on cycle 4 day 1, and on cycle 7 day 1. The samples were taken from a phase I, first-in-human, multicenter, open-label dose-escalation trial of ivuxolimab. Adults with locally advanced or metastatic head and neck squamous cell, hepatocellular, melanoma or renal cell carcinoma were enrolled in the trial. Before TCR sequencing, CD4+ T cells and CD8+ T cells from peripheral blood were sorted into separate populations.

The origin of this receptor is an adult with an advanced solid tumor such as melanoma, head and neck, liver or kidney cancer. The specimen comprised CD4+ or CD8+ T cells sorted from blood, sampled in a trial of the OX40 agonist ivuxolimab. The V gene is TRBV13 and the J gene is TRBJ2-7; the D gene cannot be named for sure. The CDR3 corresponds to CASSFGTLPYEQYF. The bases read TGTGCCAGCAGCTTCGGCACGTTACCCTACGAGCAGTACTTC.